This TCR beta chain stems from a study of early T cells in non-severe SARS-CoV-2 infection. A single record per CDR3 protein comes from TCRdb applying MiXCR to the 5' RACE reads. The data contain under 65,000 distinct CDR3 sequences, about 10% of them singletons. The table lists this clonotype with many counts. The clonotype originates from an adult who was a healthcare worker with PCR-confirmed SARS-CoV-2 infection or an uninfected control (not recorded which). The sample taken for sequencing was whole blood.

The CDR3 loop is CASSQGGQRPPFYGYTF. The CDR3, as DNA: TGTGCCAGCAGCCAAGGGGGACAGCGTCCCCCCTTCTATGGCTACACCTTC. V gene TRBV4-2 combines with J gene TRBJ1-2; 7 nucleotides match TRBD1. The V gene's germline CDR1 is LGHNA and CDR2 YNFKEQ. The junction had 12 bases not matched to a gene; V was cut back by 1 base and J by 4 bases. CDR3 length equals 17 residues.